This T cell receptor beta chain appears in the sequencing data of a study of blood T cell repertoires in COVID-19. This CDR3 has 14 amino acids. V lost 3 bases and J lost 7; bases outside the gene matches: 4. The V gene's germline CDR1 is SGHNT and CDR2 YYREEE (reference sequence). Assay: immunoSEQ multiplex PCR; the TCRdb copy retains only in-frame clones and omits some. The table has a few hundred thousand clones, approximately 92% seen once; the top ten hold about 2.5%. The receptor comes from a person between 18 and 30 years old with COVID-19, enrolled during active disease. This chain connects TRBV5-4 to TRBJ2-3, with 11 positions matching TRBD2. Sample: peripheral blood. The DNA for the CDR3 is TGTGCCAGCAGCTCGACTAGCGGGGCAAATACGCAGTATTTT. Translated: CASSSTSGANTQYF. Filled out from reference TRBV5-4 and TRBJ2-3, the complete variable domain reads ETGVTQSPTHLIKTRGQQVTLRCSSQSGHNTVSWYQQALGQGPQFIFQYYREEENGRGNFPPRFSGLQFPNYSSELNVNALELDDSALYLCASSSTSGANTQYFGPGTRLTVL.